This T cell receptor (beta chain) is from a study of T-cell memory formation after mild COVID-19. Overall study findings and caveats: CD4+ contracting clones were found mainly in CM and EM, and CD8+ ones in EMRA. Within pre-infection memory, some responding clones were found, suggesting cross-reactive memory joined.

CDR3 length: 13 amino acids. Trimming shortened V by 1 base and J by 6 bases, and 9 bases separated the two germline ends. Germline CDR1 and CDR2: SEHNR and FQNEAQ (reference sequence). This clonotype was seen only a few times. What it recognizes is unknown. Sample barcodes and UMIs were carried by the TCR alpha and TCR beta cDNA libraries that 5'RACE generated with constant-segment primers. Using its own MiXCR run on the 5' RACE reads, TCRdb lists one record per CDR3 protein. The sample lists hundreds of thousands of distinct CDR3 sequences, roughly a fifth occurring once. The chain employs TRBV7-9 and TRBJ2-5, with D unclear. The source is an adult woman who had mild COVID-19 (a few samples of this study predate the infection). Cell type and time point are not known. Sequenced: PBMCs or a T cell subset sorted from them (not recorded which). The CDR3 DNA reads TGTGCCAGCAGCTTAGAGGCCAGCCAGACCCAGTACTTC. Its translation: CASSLEASQTQYF.